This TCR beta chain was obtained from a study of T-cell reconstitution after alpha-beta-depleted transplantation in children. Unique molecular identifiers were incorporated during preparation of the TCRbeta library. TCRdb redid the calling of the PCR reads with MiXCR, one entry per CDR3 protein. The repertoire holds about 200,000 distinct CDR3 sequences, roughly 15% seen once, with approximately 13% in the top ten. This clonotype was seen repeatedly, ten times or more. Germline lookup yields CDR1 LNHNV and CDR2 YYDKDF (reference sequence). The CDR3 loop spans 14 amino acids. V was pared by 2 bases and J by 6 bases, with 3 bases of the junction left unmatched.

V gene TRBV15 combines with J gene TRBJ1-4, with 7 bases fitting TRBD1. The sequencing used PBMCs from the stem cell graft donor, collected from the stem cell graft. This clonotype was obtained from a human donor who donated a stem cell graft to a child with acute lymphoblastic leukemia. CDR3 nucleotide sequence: TGTGCCACCAGCAGACGGGACAGTGATGAAAAACTGTTTTTT. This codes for CATSRRDSDEKLFF.